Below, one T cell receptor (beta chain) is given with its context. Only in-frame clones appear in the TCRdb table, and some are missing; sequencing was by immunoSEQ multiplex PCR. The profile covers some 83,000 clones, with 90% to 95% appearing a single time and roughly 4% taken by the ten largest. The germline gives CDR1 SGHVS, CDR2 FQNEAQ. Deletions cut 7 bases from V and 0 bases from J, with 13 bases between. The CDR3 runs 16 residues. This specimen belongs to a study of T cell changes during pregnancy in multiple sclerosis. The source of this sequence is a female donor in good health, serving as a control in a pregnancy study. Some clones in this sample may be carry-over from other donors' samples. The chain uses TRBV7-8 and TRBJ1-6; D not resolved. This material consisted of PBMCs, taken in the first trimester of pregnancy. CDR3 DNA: TGTGCCAGCAAGAGGGCTCAGAGCTCCTATAATTCACCCCTCCACTTT. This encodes CASKRAQSSYNSPLHF. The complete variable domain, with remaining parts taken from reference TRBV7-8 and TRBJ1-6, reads GAGVSQSPRYKVAKRGQDVALRCDPISGHVSLFWYQQALGQGPEFLTYFQNEAQLDKSGLPSDRFFAERPEGSVSTLKIQRTQQEDSAVYLCASKRAQSSYNSPLHFGNGTRLTVT.